This entry is about one T cell receptor (beta chain). The data are from a study of blood T cell repertoires in COVID-19. Original analysis: Amplification from reference gene primers served as the basis for estimated nucleated cell counts. Data came from immunoSEQ multiplex PCR; TCRdb stores just in-frame clones and leaves some out. The D gene and trimming were derived from the DNA, and the V and J assignments and clone size from that table. Among some 290,000 clones listed, 88% were seen once. V dropped 6 bases and J dropped 6 bases, with 15 bases sitting between them. Germline lookup yields CDR1 SNHLY and CDR2 FYNNEI. The CDR3 length is 13 residues.

The V and J genes are TRBV2 and TRBJ2-7, with D unresolved. The TCR originated in a woman in her twenties or thirties with COVID-19, enrolled during active disease. Material for sequencing was peripheral blood. Written as DNA, the CDR3 is TGTGCCAGCAGCCCTTTGTCCTGGGCCGAGCAGTACTTC. Translating gives CASSPLSWAEQYF.